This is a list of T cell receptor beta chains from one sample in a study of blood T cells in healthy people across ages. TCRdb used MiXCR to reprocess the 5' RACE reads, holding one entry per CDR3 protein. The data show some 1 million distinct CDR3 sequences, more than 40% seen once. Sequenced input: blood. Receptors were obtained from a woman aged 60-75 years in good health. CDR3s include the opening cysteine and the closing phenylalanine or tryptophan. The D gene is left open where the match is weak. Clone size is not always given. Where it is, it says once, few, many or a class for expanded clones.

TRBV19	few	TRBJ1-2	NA	CASSIDGESYGYTF	TGTGCCAGTAGTATTGATGGGGAGAGCTATGGCTACACCTTC
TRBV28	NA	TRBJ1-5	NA	CASRIFNSNQPQHF	TGTGCCAGCAGAATCTTTAATAGCAATCAGCCCCAGCATTTT
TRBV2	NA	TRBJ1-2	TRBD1	CASSEGTANYGYTF	TGTGCCAGCAGTGAGGGGACAGCTAACTATGGCTACACCTTC
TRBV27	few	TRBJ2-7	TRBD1	CASTRQGHEQYF	TGTGCCAGCACGCGACAGGGGCACGAGCAGTACTTC
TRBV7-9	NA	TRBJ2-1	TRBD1	CASSPATGGTHSNEQFF	TGTGCCAGCAGCCCGGCGACAGGGGGAACGCACAGCAATGAGCAGTTCTTC
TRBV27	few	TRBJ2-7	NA	CASSNTGTISYEQYF	TGTGCCAGCAGCAACACAGGGACGATCTCCTACGAGCAGTACTTC
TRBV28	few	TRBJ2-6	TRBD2	CASSLAGGPSGANVLTF	TGTGCCAGCAGTTTGGCGGGAGGGCCCTCTGGGGCCAACGTCCTGACTTTC
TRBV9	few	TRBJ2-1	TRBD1	CASSVVGGAWNEQFF	TGTGCCAGCAGCGTAGTAGGGGGCGCATGGAATGAGCAGTTCTTC
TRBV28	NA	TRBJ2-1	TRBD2	CASSQTGLAGFYEQFF	TGCGCCAGCAGTCAAACCGGACTAGCGGGATTCTATGAGCAGTTCTTC
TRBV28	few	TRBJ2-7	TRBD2	CASSFPGLASYEQYF	TGTGCCAGCAGTTTCCCGGGACTAGCTAGCTACGAGCAGTACTTC
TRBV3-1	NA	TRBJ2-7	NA	CASSHGGRASEQYF	TGTGCCAGCAGCCATGGCGGCAGGGCAAGCGAGCAGTACTTC
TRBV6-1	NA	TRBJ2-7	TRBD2	CASSAAGRGTGTSGHEQYF	TGTGCCAGCAGTGCCGCAGGCCGGGGTACCGGGACTAGTGGCCACGAGCAGTACTTC
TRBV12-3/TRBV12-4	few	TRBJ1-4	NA	CASLGQIEEKLFF	TGTGCCAGCCTCGGACAGATTGAGGAAAAACTGTTTTTT
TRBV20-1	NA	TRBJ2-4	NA	CSASPGEQYF	TGCAGTGCTTCACCGGGAGAGCAGTACTTC
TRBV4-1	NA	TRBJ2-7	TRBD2	CASASGTSVYEQYF	TGCGCCAGCGCGTCCGGGACTAGCGTGTACGAGCAGTACTTC
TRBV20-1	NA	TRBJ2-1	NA	CSARVPIARRPEQFF	TGCAGTGCTAGAGTCCCGATAGCGCGTCGCCCAGAGCAGTTCTTC
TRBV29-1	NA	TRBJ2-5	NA	CSARSQGGSILETQYF	TGCAGCGCCCGCTCCCAGGGGGGCTCAATCTTGGAGACCCAGTACTTC
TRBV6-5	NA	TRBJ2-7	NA	CASTSQDGIPYEQYF	TGTGCCAGCACCTCCCAAGATGGGATTCCCTACGAGCAGTACTTC
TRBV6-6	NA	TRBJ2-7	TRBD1	CASRAGQGAYEQYF	TGTGCCAGCAGGGCGGGACAGGGGGCTTACGAGCAGTACTTC
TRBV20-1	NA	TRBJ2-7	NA	CSASGRSLGSYEQYF	TGCAGTGCTAGTGGGAGATCCTTGGGCTCCTACGAGCAGTACTTC
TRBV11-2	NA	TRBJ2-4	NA	CASSLSLKIAKNIQYF	TGTGCCAGCAGCTTGTCTCTGAAGATAGCCAAAAACATTCAGTACTTC
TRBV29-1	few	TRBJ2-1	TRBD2	CSVDGLAGVVEQFF	TGCAGCGTTGATGGACTAGCGGGAGTGGTTGAGCAGTTCTTC
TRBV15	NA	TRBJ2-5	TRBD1	CATSRDLWDRGDQETQYF	TGTGCCACCAGCAGAGATTTGTGGGACAGGGGAGACCAAGAGACCCAGTACTTC
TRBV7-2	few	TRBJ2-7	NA	CASSLSGMSSYEQYF	TGTGCCAGCAGCCTCTCCGGTATGAGCTCCTACGAGCAGTACTTC
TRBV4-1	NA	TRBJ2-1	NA	CASKGAGAGNEQFF	TGCGCCAGCAAAGGGGCAGGGGCCGGCAATGAGCAGTTCTTC
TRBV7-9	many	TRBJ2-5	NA	CASSPHSGYTTETQYF	TGTGCCAGCAGCCCCCACTCCGGGTACACCACTGAGACCCAGTACTTC
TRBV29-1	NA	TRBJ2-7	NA	CSVVVEVGWQYF	TGCAGCGTCGTCGTTGAGGTCGGCTGGCAGTACTTC
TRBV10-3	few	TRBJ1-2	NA	CAISEKAGVYGYTF	TGTGCCATCAGTGAGAAGGCAGGGGTCTATGGCTACACCTTC
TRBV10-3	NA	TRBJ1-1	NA	CAISESTGRGVTEAFF	TGTGCCATCAGTGAGTCGACAGGTCGTGGAGTCACTGAAGCTTTCTTT
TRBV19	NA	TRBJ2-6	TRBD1	CASSLQGAKGANVLTF	TGTGCCAGTAGCCTGCAGGGGGCGAAAGGGGCCAACGTCCTGACTTTC
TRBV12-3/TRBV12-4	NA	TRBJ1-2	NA	CASTPSQGSYGYTF	TGTGCCAGCACCCCCTCCCAGGGTAGCTATGGCTACACCTTC
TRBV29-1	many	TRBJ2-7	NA	CSVAGANSSLLYEQYF	TGCAGCGTTGCAGGGGCCAACTCTTCCCTTCTCTACGAGCAGTACTTC
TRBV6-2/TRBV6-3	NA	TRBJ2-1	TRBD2	CASSYGLATYNEQFF	TGTGCCAGCAGTTACGGACTAGCCACCTACAATGAGCAGTTCTTC
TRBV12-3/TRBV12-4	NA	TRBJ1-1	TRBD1	CASTGTGNLGAFF	TGTGCCAGCACCGGGACAGGGAATTTAGGGGCTTTCTTT
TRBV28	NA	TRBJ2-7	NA	CASRGNGQGSYEQYF	TGTGCCAGCAGGGGGAACGGGCAGGGTTCCTACGAGCAGTACTTC
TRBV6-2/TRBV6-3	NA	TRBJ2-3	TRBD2	CASSYTTSGRATDTDTQYF	TGTGCCAGCAGTTATACGACTAGCGGGAGGGCTACAGACACAGATACGCAGTATTTT
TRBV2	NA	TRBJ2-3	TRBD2	CASREGGTDTQYF	TGTGCCAGCCGGGAGGGAGGCACAGATACGCAGTATTTT
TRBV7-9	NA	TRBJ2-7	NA	CASMGESYEQYF	TGTGCCAGCATGGGGGAGTCCTACGAGCAGTACTTC
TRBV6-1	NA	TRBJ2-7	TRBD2	CASSAQTSREQYF	TGTGCCAGCAGTGCCCAGACTAGCCGAGAGCAGTACTTC
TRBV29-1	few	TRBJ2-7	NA	CSVLTDSAYEQYF	TGCAGCGTTTTGACTGACTCCGCCTACGAGCAGTACTTC
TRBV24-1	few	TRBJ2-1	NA	CATSGPTGEGEAYNEQFF	TGTGCCACCAGTGGCCCCACGGGGGAAGGCGAGGCATACAATGAGCAGTTCTTC
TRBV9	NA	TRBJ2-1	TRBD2	CASSVVVSGSNEQFF	TGTGCCAGCAGCGTAGTGGTTAGCGGGAGCAATGAGCAGTTCTTC
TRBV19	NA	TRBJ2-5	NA	CASSTKLQETQYF	TGTGCCAGTAGTACGAAGCTTCAAGAGACCCAGTACTTC
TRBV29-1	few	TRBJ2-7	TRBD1	CSVEGRDSREQYF	TGCAGCGTTGAAGGCCGGGACAGTCGAGAGCAGTACTTC
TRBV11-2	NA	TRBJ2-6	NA	CASSPQDSLFGANVLTF	TGTGCCAGCAGCCCACAAGACAGTTTATTCGGGGCCAACGTCCTGACTTTC
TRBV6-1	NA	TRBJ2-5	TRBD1	CASRKTEGTGQQETQYF	TGTGCCAGCAGGAAGACAGAGGGGACAGGTCAGCAAGAGACCCAGTACTTC
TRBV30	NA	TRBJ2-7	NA	CALRGGTYEQYF	TGTGCCTTGCGAGGGGGAACCTACGAGCAGTACTTC